The following is a TCR beta chain sequence with its context. This clone was recorded a few times. This receptor's antigen is unknown. There are no base qualities to consult, and no much larger clone falls within one base. The 20 or so healthy controls were blood donors whose buffy coats were used; they had a median age of about 51 years (range about 21-75), and 45% to 65% were female. Positive magnetic bead selection on an AutoMACS was used to isolate CD4+ and CD8+ cells, with flow cytometry used to check purity. Ficoll-Paque PLUS density gradient separation was used to isolate peripheral blood mononuclear cells. DNA was extracted from CD4-enriched, CD8-enriched or PBMC samples with Nucleospin Tissue or Tissue XS kits and quantified with a Qubit 2.0 fluorometer. The CDR3 sequence holds 15 residues, the cysteine and phenylalanine included. Only the CDR3 region is kept as DNA, spanning 45 bases read in frame from base 1. Compared with germline, V lacks 8 bases and J lacks 10 bases; bases without a gene match: 11. CDR1 and CDR2 were assigned from the germline V gene (reference sequence) as MNHEY and SMNVEV.

The immunoSEQ assay was applied to genomic DNA for TCRB CDR3 sequencing. The authors' analysis ran thus. Analyses were restricted to productive TCRB rearrangements. A clone was defined by a unique TCRB CDR3 sequence, and clonality was computed as a productive clonality index based on Shannon entropy. Repertoire overlap between two samples was calculated from the template counts of each clone relative to total templates per sample. V-gene usage from TCRB sequencing and V-gene usage measured by flow cytometry were correlated (Spearman r of around 0.6). The table was pulled from immuneACCESS by TCRdb, which kept in-frame rearrangements only. Such tables lose some clones; where checked, under half of the loss comes from unresolved V genes, and the rest has no known cause. V and J calls plus clone size are reproduced from that table; the DNA served to infer D and trimming. Present in this sample are some 12,000 clones, around 86% of which were seen just once. The ten largest clones add up to 13% to 15% of the sample.

The data belong to a study of somatic mutations in cytotoxic T cells in rheumatoid arthritis (dated 2017 in TCRdb). Regarding the study in general: Some T-cell populations stained with V beta antibodies were sorted by flow on a FACSAria II or Sony SH800 to nearly 100% purity, with sorted V beta1+ cells additionally subjected to TCRB sequencing. The study asked whether expanded CD8+ T-cell clones in newly diagnosed, untreated rheumatoid arthritis carry somatic mutations, and used TCRB deep sequencing to characterize clonality. TCRB deep sequencing covered approximately 64 patients with rheumatoid arthritis along with around 22 healthy controls. Median age was essentially the same in the patient group and the control group. Overall study outcomes, separate from this receptor: CD8+ clonality increased with age in patients (Spearman r ≈ 0.5) but not in healthy controls. Several identical CD8+ TCRB sequences were found in both blood and synovial fluid, and in 8 of 65 patients the largest CD8+ clone exceeded 20% of CD8+ cells. There was no significant difference in CD8+ T-cell clonality between rheumatoid arthritis patients and age-matched healthy controls. The finding that TRBV07 was slightly underrepresented in patients was left unadjusted for multiple comparisons. The expanded CD8+ clones had unknown antigen targets, and not appearing in virus-specific databases did not rule out that they were virus-specific.

Sequenced sample: CD8+ T cells sorted from blood. The TCR was taken from a woman aged 55-75 years in good health. This chain joins TRBV27 to TRBJ1-6, and 10 bases in between align with TRBD1. The CDR3 loop reads CASLPRQGARSPLHF. The bases are TGTGCCAGCCTCCCCAGACAGGGGGCGCGGTCACCCCTCCACTTT.